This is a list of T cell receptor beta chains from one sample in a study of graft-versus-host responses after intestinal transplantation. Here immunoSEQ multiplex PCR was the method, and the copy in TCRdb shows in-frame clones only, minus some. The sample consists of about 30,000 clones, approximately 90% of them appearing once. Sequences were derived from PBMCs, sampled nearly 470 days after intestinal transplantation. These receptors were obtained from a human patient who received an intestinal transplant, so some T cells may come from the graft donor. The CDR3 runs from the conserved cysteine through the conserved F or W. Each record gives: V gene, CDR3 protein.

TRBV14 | CASSQERGRGNTIYF
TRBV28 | CASSLAGSYGYTF
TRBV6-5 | CASSRIQSYEQYF
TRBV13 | CASSLGGRDYEQYF
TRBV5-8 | CASSLASGTGVFDTGELFF
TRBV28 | CASSTRRLLAGWTDTQYF
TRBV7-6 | CASSLKSLQETQYF
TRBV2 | CASRETVSSGANVLTF
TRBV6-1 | CASTDSYEQYF
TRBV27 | CASTQKWGGNGELFF
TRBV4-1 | CASSPGLAGGNEQFF
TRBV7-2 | CASSSGTRSETQYF
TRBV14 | CASSQVAHPSYEQYF
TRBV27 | CASSSGRGGGPTHYNEQFF
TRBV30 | CAWSQGRSYEQYF
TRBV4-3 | CASSQDRGGAGVYGYTF
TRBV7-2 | CASSLVGLAVNEQFF
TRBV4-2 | CASSQEFMTLGALWTEAFF
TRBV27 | CASSLSEQPYEQYF
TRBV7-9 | CASSSSTSYNEQFF
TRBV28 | CASSFTDGTRRDEQYF
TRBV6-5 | CASSPRQGIGYEQYF
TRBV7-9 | CASSATGASEQYF
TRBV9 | CASSVGAGAGTGELFF
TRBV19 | CASSLRTSVNTGELFF
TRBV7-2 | CASSLWGSAGELFF
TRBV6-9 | CASSYGGESGANVLTF
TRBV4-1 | CASSQEGTLAGIYEQYF
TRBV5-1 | CASSNPGTSGIGELFF
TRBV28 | CASSFASGPYNEQFF
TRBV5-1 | CASSQSRDSFSYEQYF
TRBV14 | CASRWGATGNSPLHF
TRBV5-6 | CASSLYRMNTEAFF
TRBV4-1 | CASSHRATNEKLFF
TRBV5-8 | CASSWTSGSANTGELFF
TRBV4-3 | CASSQAGGAQETQYF
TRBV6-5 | CASSYSQGDNQPQHF
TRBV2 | CASSPPPEGGDYSNQPQHF
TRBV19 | CASSETGSYYQPQHF
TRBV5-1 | CASSLVPGLNYGYTF
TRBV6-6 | CASSTPSLGSYEQYF
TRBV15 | CATSRVGNRNEQFF
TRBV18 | CASSPREKNEQFF
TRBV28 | CAINGGSGTYEQYF
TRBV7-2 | CASSLEGYPSTDTQYF
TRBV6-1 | CASSSLRTGDSEAFF
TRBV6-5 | CASSLRAHLIGEQYF
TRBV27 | CASSLTLQGAGYGYTF
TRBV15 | CATSREGGNSYEQYF
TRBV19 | CASSIRGGNTIYF
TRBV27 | CASSPRTPRGNQPQHF
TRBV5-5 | CASSFGPGDYEQYF
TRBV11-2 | CASSPDGNNQPQHF
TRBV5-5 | CASSLGREQFF
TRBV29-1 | CSVRADPNQPQHF